These T cell receptor beta chains were read from a single sample in a study of CD8 T cells in ankylosing spondylitis. TCRdb called the 5' RACE reads again in MiXCR, with one record for every CDR3 protein. The repertoire holds about 330,000 distinct CDR3 sequences, with less than 9.5% as singletons. The sample was blood, either unsorted or a sorted T cell fraction (not recorded which). These receptors were collected from a male donor with ankylosing spondylitis. Each CDR3 is given with its conserved first and last residue. D genes are given only for firm matches. Not every row has a clone size; where given, it reads once, few, many or a size class.

d_gene: -; abundance: many; v_gene: TRBV7-9; j_gene: TRBJ2-7; CDR3aa: CASSLPGLSYEQYF; CDR3nt: TGTGCCAGCAGCTTACCGGGCTTGTCCTACGAGCAGTACTTC
d_gene: -; abundance: -; v_gene: TRBV5-1; j_gene: TRBJ1-2; CDR3aa: CASSTSVLSVYGYTF; CDR3nt: TGCGCCAGCAGCACTTCGGTCCTTAGCGTCTATGGCTACACCTTC
d_gene: -; abundance: -; v_gene: TRBV20-1; j_gene: TRBJ1-2; CDR3aa: CSARVRADGYTF; CDR3nt: TGCAGTGCTAGAGTCAGGGCCGATGGCTACACCTTC
d_gene: TRBD2; abundance: -; v_gene: TRBV7-3; j_gene: TRBJ2-3; CDR3aa: CASSLTAGGASTQYF; CDR3nt: TGTGCCAGCAGCTTAACGGCGGGAGGGGCCAGTACGCAGTATTTT
d_gene: TRBD2; abundance: -; v_gene: TRBV11-2; j_gene: TRBJ2-7; CDR3aa: CASSPRTSGRSYEQYF; CDR3nt: TGTGCCAGCAGCCCAAGGACTAGCGGGAGATCCTACGAGCAGTACTTC
d_gene: TRBD2; abundance: -; v_gene: TRBV7-8; j_gene: TRBJ2-7; CDR3aa: CASSHLAGFAYEQYF; CDR3nt: TGTGCCAGCAGCCACCTAGCGGGATTTGCCTACGAGCAGTACTTC
d_gene: -; abundance: -; v_gene: TRBV11-3; j_gene: TRBJ2-1; CDR3aa: CASSSRRALNNEQFF; CDR3nt: TGTGCCAGCAGCTCGAGGAGGGCCCTAAACAATGAGCAGTTCTTC
d_gene: -; abundance: -; v_gene: TRBV12-3/TRBV12-4; j_gene: TRBJ2-1; CDR3aa: CASSLGVRYEQFF; CDR3nt: TGTGCCAGCAGTTTAGGGGTTAGGTATGAGCAGTTCTTC
d_gene: -; abundance: -; v_gene: TRBV3-1; j_gene: TRBJ2-7; CDR3aa: CASSPIGAAIDYEQYF; CDR3nt: TGTGCCAGCAGCCCGATTGGAGCGGCCATAGACTACGAGCAGTACTTC
d_gene: TRBD1; abundance: few; v_gene: TRBV29-1; j_gene: TRBJ1-2; CDR3aa: CSAGQGNYGYTF; CDR3nt: TGCAGCGCCGGACAGGGGAACTATGGCTACACCTTC
d_gene: -; abundance: -; v_gene: TRBV20-1; j_gene: TRBJ2-2; CDR3aa: CSVSRSETGELFF; CDR3nt: TGCAGTGTATCCAGGTCGGAAACCGGGGAGCTGTTTTTT
d_gene: -; abundance: -; v_gene: TRBV29-1; j_gene: TRBJ1-1; CDR3aa: CSVEEGYTEAFF; CDR3nt: TGCAGCGTTGAAGAAGGTTACACTGAAGCTTTCTTT
d_gene: -; abundance: -; v_gene: TRBV23-1; j_gene: TRBJ1-5; CDR3aa: CASSQPPGHGGAWNQPQHF; CDR3nt: TGCGCCAGCAGTCAACCCCCGGGACACGGGGGCGCATGGAATCAGCCCCAGCATTTT
d_gene: -; abundance: many; v_gene: TRBV27; j_gene: TRBJ2-5; CDR3aa: CASSPDQETQYF; CDR3nt: TGTGCCAGCAGTCCGGACCAAGAGACCCAGTACTTC
d_gene: TRBD1; abundance: -; v_gene: TRBV7-2; j_gene: TRBJ1-1; CDR3aa: CASSSFLQDRGNTEAFF; CDR3nt: TGTGCCAGCAGCTCATTCCTTCAGGACAGGGGGAACACTGAAGCTTTCTTT
d_gene: TRBD2; abundance: many; v_gene: TRBV11-2; j_gene: TRBJ2-1; CDR3aa: CASTRSRLAGSSEQFF; CDR3nt: TGTGCCAGCACCCGAAGTAGACTAGCGGGTTCGTCGGAGCAGTTCTTC
d_gene: -; abundance: many; v_gene: TRBV27; j_gene: TRBJ2-7; CDR3aa: CASSWALGGLSEQYF; CDR3nt: TGTGCCAGCAGTTGGGCCCTAGGAGGGCTCAGCGAGCAGTACTTC
d_gene: TRBD2; abundance: few; v_gene: TRBV9; j_gene: TRBJ2-1; CDR3aa: CASTLLAGKTLPHEQFF; CDR3nt: TGTGCCAGCACGCTACTAGCGGGAAAAACCCTCCCCCATGAGCAGTTCTTC
d_gene: TRBD1; abundance: many; v_gene: TRBV5-1; j_gene: TRBJ2-1; CDR3aa: CASSKGQNNEQFF; CDR3nt: TGCGCCAGCAGCAAGGGACAGAACAATGAGCAGTTCTTC
d_gene: -; abundance: few; v_gene: TRBV28; j_gene: TRBJ2-3; CDR3aa: CASSFASGGTDTQYF; CDR3nt: TGTGCCAGCAGTTTCGCGTCAGGGGGCACAGATACGCAGTATTTT
d_gene: -; abundance: -; v_gene: TRBV9; j_gene: TRBJ2-2; CDR3aa: CASSVESGGAGGELFF; CDR3nt: TGTGCCAGCAGCGTAGAGTCAGGGGGGGCTGGCGGGGAGCTGTTTTTT
d_gene: -; abundance: few; v_gene: TRBV24-1; j_gene: TRBJ2-6; CDR3aa: CATSDSRHPGANVLTF; CDR3nt: TGTGCCACCAGTGACTCAAGACACCCTGGGGCCAACGTCCTGACTTTC
d_gene: TRBD1; abundance: few; v_gene: TRBV10-3; j_gene: TRBJ2-5; CDR3aa: CAISRGRETQYF; CDR3nt: TGTGCCATCAGCAGGGGGAGAGAGACCCAGTACTTC
d_gene: -; abundance: -; v_gene: TRBV27; j_gene: TRBJ1-1; CDR3aa: CASSMGATEAFF; CDR3nt: TGTGCCAGCAGTATGGGGGCCACTGAAGCTTTCTTT
d_gene: -; abundance: few; v_gene: TRBV12-3/TRBV12-4; j_gene: TRBJ1-3; CDR3aa: CASSTQDVLGAGNTIYF; CDR3nt: TGTGCCAGCAGTACACAGGACGTCCTGGGGGCTGGAAACACCATATATTTT
d_gene: -; abundance: many; v_gene: TRBV5-1; j_gene: TRBJ2-7; CDR3aa: CASSLVLGNSYEQYF; CDR3nt: TGCGCCAGCAGCTTGGTTCTGGGGAATTCCTACGAGCAGTACTTC
d_gene: -; abundance: few; v_gene: TRBV18; j_gene: TRBJ2-7; CDR3aa: CASSPQLGRTSYEQYF; CDR3nt: TGTGCCAGCTCACCACAGTTGGGCCGAACTTCCTACGAGCAGTACTTC
d_gene: -; abundance: many; v_gene: TRBV7-9; j_gene: TRBJ1-1; CDR3aa: CASSFGRNTEAFF; CDR3nt: TGTGCCAGCAGCTTCGGGAGGAACACTGAAGCTTTCTTT
d_gene: -; abundance: -; v_gene: TRBV7-9; j_gene: TRBJ2-7; CDR3aa: CASSPTTGAHEQYF; CDR3nt: TGTGCCAGCAGCCCCACAACCGGGGCCCACGAGCAGTACTTC
d_gene: TRBD1; abundance: few; v_gene: TRBV29-1; j_gene: TRBJ2-5; CDR3aa: CSVAGGAETQYF; CDR3nt: TGCAGCGTGGCAGGGGGCGCGGAGACCCAGTACTTC
d_gene: -; abundance: few; v_gene: TRBV7-9; j_gene: TRBJ2-7; CDR3aa: CASSFGGLTYEQYF; CDR3nt: TGTGCCAGCAGCTTTGGGGGGCTCACCTACGAGCAGTACTTC
d_gene: -; abundance: few; v_gene: TRBV6-1; j_gene: TRBJ2-3; CDR3aa: CASAGRLTSTDTQYF; CDR3nt: TGTGCCAGCGCTGGCAGATTAACTAGCACAGATACGCAGTATTTT
d_gene: -; abundance: many; v_gene: TRBV27; j_gene: TRBJ1-3; CDR3aa: CASSLSRDSSGNTIYF; CDR3nt: TGTGCCAGCAGTTTATCTCGCGATAGCTCTGGAAACACCATATATTTT
d_gene: -; abundance: few; v_gene: TRBV7-2; j_gene: TRBJ2-7; CDR3aa: CASSLAPIPSPPYEQYF; CDR3nt: TGTGCCAGCAGCTTAGCCCCTATCCCCTCCCCACCCTACGAGCAGTACTTC
d_gene: -; abundance: -; v_gene: TRBV7-9; j_gene: TRBJ2-2; CDR3aa: CASLGLAGSTGELFF; CDR3nt: TGTGCCAGCCTCGGACTCGCAGGAAGCACCGGGGAGCTGTTTTTT